These 14 T cell receptor beta chains came from one sample sequenced in a study of T-cell memory formation after mild COVID-19. MiXCR, applied by TCRdb to the 5' RACE reads, yields one record per CDR3 protein. Here the sample spans 250,000 to 400,000 distinct CDR3 sequences, approximately 14% being singletons. Sequenced sample: PBMCs or a T cell subset sorted from them (not recorded which). These receptors were taken from a young man who had mild COVID-19 (a few samples of this study predate the infection). Cell type and time point are not known.

This clonotype was observed at least ten times. V gene TRBV7-2 combines with J gene TRBJ2-5; TRBD1 matches 8 bases. The CDR3 is 15 residues long. Germline values: CDR1 SGHTA, CDR2 FQGNSA. The V and J ends lost 5 bases and 5 bases, in that order; junction bases with no gene match: 10. The CDR3 DNA sequence: TGTGCCAGCAGCGCCCCGGACAGGGCGGGGGAGACCCAGTACTTC. Encoded protein: CASSAPDRAGETQYF.

The chain has TRBV12-3 or TRBV12-4 and TRBJ2-5, with a possible D match to TRBD1 (6 bases). The CDR3 is 14 residues long. Trimming removed 3 bases from V and 5 bases from J, with 13 bases in between. Here the CDR3 reads CASSFSGVSETQYF. The CDR3 nucleotides read TGTGCCAGCAGTTTTTCAGGGGTGTCGGAGACCCAGTACTTC.

This clonotype has just a few counts. The V call is TRBV21-1, the J call TRBJ2-5; the table gives TRBD1 as D, unverified against the DNA. TRBV21-1 has pseudogene status. This CDR3 region has 16 residues. In DNA, the CDR3 is TGTGCCAGCAGCAAAGCTCTAGAATCCGGGCAAGAGACCCAGTACTTC. This translates into CASSKALESGQETQYF.

The chain combines TRBV7-2 with TRBJ1-1, with D unclear. The CDR3 consists of 14 residues. Per germline, CDR1 SGHTA and CDR2 FQGNSA. The ends were cut back, 5 bases at V and 2 bases at J, with 12 bases in the middle. In DNA form, the CDR3 reads TGTGCCAGCAGCACAACTCGGGGAAACACTGAAGCTTTCTTT. This translates into CASSTTRGNTEAFF.

This clonotype turned up a few times. One end of the junction is discordant with germline, which a read error may explain. This chain uses TRBV7-2 with TRBJ2-5; D gene ambiguous. The V gene's germline CDR1 is SGHTA and CDR2 FQGNSA. This CDR3 is 11 amino acids long. CDR3 protein: CASSLLLDPTF. CDR3 DNA sequence: TGTGCCAGCAGCTTGTTGCTTGACCCCACCTTC. Full variable domain (remainder filled in from reference TRBV7-2 and TRBJ2-5): GAGVSQSPSNKVTEKGKDVELRCDPISGHTALYWYRQSLGQGLEFLIYFQGNSAPDKSGLPSDRFSAERTGGSVSTLTIQRTQQEDSAVYLCASSLLLDPTFGPGTRLLVL.

This chain joins TRBV6-6 and TRBJ2-7; 9 bases are a match to TRBD1. The V segment lost 7 bases and the J segment 0 bases; nucleotides outside the gene matches: 4. Germline V gene lookup returns CDR1 MNHNY and CDR2 SVGAGI (reference sequence). The CDR3 runs to 14 residues. The CDR3 here is CASKRTGASYEQYF. CDR3 sequence (DNA): TGTGCCAGCAAGAGGACAGGGGCCTCCTACGAGCAGTACTTC.

The V gene is TRBV9, the J gene TRBJ2-3; 10 bases fit TRBD2. Germline V gene data show CDR1 as SGDLS and CDR2 as YYNGEE. CDR3 size: 16 residues. V was clipped by 2 bases and J by 0 bases; unmatched bases: 3. CDR3 protein: CASSVSGGPSTDTQYF. The CDR3 nucleotides are TGTGCCAGCAGCGTTAGCGGGGGGCCTAGCACAGATACGCAGTATTTT.

The chain joins TRBV24-1 to TRBJ1-4; 11 bases are a match to TRBD1. The CDR3 extends over 15 amino acids. J gave up 9 bases and V 3 bases, and 5 bases lay outside the gene matches. Per the germline V gene, CDR1 is KGHDR and CDR2 is SFDVKD. CDR3 nucleotides: TGTGCCACCAGTGATCCGGACAGGGGGCTTAAAAAACTGTTTTTT. Translation: CATSDPDRGLKKLFF.

This chain links TRBV24-1 with TRBJ2-5, with TRBD2 identical over 12 bases. The CDR3 extends over 18 amino acids. Germline V gene data show CDR1 as KGHDR and CDR2 as SFDVKD. The trim removed 3 bases at V and 5 bases at J, leaving 12 bases unmatched. The CDR3 spells CATSDAFASGGARETQYF. The CDR3 bases are TGTGCCACCAGTGATGCCTTTGCTAGCGGGGGGGCAAGGGAGACCCAGTACTTC.

The chain recombines TRBV24-1 with TRBJ1-1; D not certain. CDR3 size: 14 residues. V lost 3 bases to trimming and J lost 7 bases, with 14 bases between them. Germline V gene sequence: CDR1 KGHDR, CDR2 SFDVKD. The CDR3 DNA reads TGTGCCACCAGTGATCCGGTCGTGGCAGGTGAAGCTTTCTTT. It yields the protein CATSDPVVAGEAFF.

V gene TRBV6-5 combines with J gene TRBJ2-7; the D is unclear. With 8 bases removed from V and 2 bases from J, the gap between germline ends came to 19 bases. CDR1 and CDR2 from the germline V gene are MNHEY and SVGAGI. CDR3 length: 15 residues. CDR3 DNA: TGTGCCAGCCGCCGTAGGGCAGGCAGCACCTACGAGCAGTACGTC. Its protein product is CASRRRAGSTYEQYV.

This clonotype was found a few times. The chain carries TRBV12-3 or TRBV12-4 and TRBJ1-1; D is perhaps TRBD1 (6 bases). The CDR3 extends over 14 amino acids. V was pared by 5 bases and J by 7 bases, with 17 bases between. CDR3 sequence reads: CASSKGHLKGEAFF. The DNA for the CDR3 is TGTGCCAGCAGTAAGGGACACCTTAAAGGTGAAGCTTTCTTT.

This clonotype has ten or more counts. The chain is built from TRBV5-5 and TRBJ1-5; possible D gene TRBD1, 5 bases. The ends were cut back, 0 bases at V and 6 bases at J, with 13 bases in the middle. The CDR3 covers 15 residues. CDR1 SGHKS and CDR2 YYEKEE come from the germline V gene (reference sequence). This CDR3 reads CASSLEGVESQPQHF. Here the CDR3 DNA reads TGTGCCAGCAGCTTGGAAGGGGTGGAAAGTCAGCCCCAGCATTTT.

The chain joins TRBV18 to TRBJ1-4, with TRBD1 identical over 8 bases. J lost 7 bases, V lost 3 bases, and 4 bases had no gene match. The germline CDR1 and CDR2 sequences are KGHSH and LQKENI. The length of the CDR3 is 14 residues. The CDR3 loop is CASSPRGRREKLFF. In DNA, the CDR3 is TGTGCCAGCTCACCCAGGGGGCGTCGTGAAAAACTGTTTTTT.